This T cell receptor beta chain appears in the sequencing data of a study of tumor-infiltrating lymphocytes in primary liver carcinoma. On the study more broadly: Productive TCRbeta read yields ran from roughly 3.65 to 7.13 million per sample and were similar between tissues.

Concerning this clonotype itself: Its antigen is unknown. Germline is not matched at one junction end, which may reflect a read error.

A constant-region primer served to make TCR beta cDNA from approximately 490 ng total RNA. It was through three nested multiplex PCR rounds of slightly modified ARM-PCR that TCR beta libraries arose. For around 11 cycles apiece, the opening two PCR rounds ran with TRBV1-TRBV30 forward primers and a C-beta reverse primer. MiXCR, run by TCRdb on the multiplex PCR reads, gives a single entry per CDR3 protein. The sample contains tens of thousands of distinct CDR3 sequences, 69% of which appear only once. Findings and caveats of the study: Relative to blood, tumors carried a significantly larger fraction of the repertoire in their top 250 clones (p = 0.039).

Each 20-30 mg portion of unsorted bulk tissue served as the source for co-extraction of RNA and DNA. Germline V CDR1 and CDR2: SQVTM, ANQGSEA. The CDR3 has 13 amino acids. The TCR was taken from a man in his forties or fifties with primary liver carcinoma and hepatitis B virus infection. J is TRBJ2-5 and V is TRBV29-1; either TRBD1 or TRBD2 may fit D (5 bases each). Specimen: tumor-adjacent normal liver tissue. In nucleotides, the CDR3 is TGCAACGTTGGACTCGGACAACAAGAGACCCAGTACTTC. Amino acid sequence: CNVGLGQQETQYF.